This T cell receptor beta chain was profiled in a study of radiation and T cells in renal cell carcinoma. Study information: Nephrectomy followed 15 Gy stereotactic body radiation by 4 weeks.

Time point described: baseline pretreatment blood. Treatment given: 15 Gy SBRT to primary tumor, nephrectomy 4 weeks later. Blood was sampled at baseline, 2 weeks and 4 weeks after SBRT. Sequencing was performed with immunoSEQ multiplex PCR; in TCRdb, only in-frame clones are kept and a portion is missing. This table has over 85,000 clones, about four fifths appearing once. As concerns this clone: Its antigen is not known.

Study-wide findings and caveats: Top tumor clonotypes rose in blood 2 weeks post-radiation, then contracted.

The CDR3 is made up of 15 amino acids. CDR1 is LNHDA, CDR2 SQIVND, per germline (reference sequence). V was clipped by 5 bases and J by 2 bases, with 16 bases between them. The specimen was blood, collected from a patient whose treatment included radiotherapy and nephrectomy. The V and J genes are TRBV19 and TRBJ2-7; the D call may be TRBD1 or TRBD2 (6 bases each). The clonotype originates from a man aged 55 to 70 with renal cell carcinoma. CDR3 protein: CASSWGETGTYEQYF. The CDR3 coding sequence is TGTGCCAGTAGTTGGGGGGAGACAGGAACCTACGAGCAGTACTTC.